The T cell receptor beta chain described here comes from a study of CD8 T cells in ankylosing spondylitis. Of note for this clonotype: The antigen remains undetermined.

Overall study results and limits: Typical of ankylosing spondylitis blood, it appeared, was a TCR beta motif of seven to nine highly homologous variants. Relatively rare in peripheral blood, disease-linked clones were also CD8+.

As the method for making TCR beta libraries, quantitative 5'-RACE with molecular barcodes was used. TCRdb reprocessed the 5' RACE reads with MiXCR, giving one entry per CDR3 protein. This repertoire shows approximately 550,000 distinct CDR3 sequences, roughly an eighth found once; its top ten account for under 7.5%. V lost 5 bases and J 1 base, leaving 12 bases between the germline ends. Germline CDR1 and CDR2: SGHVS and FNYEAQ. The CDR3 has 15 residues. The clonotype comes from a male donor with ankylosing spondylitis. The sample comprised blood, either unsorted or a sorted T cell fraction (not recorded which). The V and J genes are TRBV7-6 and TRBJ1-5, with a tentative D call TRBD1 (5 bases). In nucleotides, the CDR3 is TGTGCCAGCAGCCCGGGCCGGGACAGCAATCAGCCCCAGCATTTT. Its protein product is CASSPGRDSNQPQHF.